Listed below are T cell receptor beta chains from one sample, sequenced in a study of shared clonotypes between healthy human individuals. The method was immunoSEQ multiplex PCR; TCRdb's version includes in-frame clones alone and lacks a portion of them. The data contain about 2.3 million clones, approximately 93% of them singletons. Input material: naive CD4+ T cells from PBMCs. The receptors here all came from a young man in good health. Some clones in this sample may be carry-over from other donors' samples. Both conserved end residues are part of each CDR3. D genes are given only for firm matches. The listing skips clone size in some rows; elsewhere it reads once, few, many or a size class.

TRBV5-4	TRBJ2-5	TRBD1	-	CASSPTWRQGETQYF	TGTGCCAGCAGCCCGACATGGCGACAGGGGGAGACCCAGTACTTC
TRBV2	TRBJ1-4	TRBD1	many	CASSDRTGGEKLFF	TGTGCCAGCAGTGATCGGACAGGGGGTGAAAAACTGTTTTTT
TRBV6-5	TRBJ1-1	-	-	CASRKGGLVTEAFF	TGTGCCAGCAGGAAAGGGGGGTTGGTCACTGAAGCTTTCTTT
TRBV6-1	TRBJ2-7	TRBD1	-	CASLEDRNAYEQYF	TGTGCCAGCTTGGAGGACAGGAACGCTTACGAGCAGTACTTC
TRBV2	TRBJ2-7	TRBD1	-	CASRENGQGRQYF	TGTGCCAGCAGGGAAAATGGACAGGGCCGCCAGTACTTC
TRBV5-1	TRBJ2-5	TRBD2	-	CASSLALAGGSYQETQYF	TGCGCCAGCAGCTTGGCCCTAGCGGGAGGATCCTACCAAGAGACCCAGTACTTC
TRBV19	TRBJ1-5	-	-	CASSIRSARTSNQPQHF	TGTGCCAGTAGTATAAGGTCTGCGAGGACGAGCAATCAGCCCCAGCATTTT
TRBV5-4	TRBJ1-4	-	-	CASSHPTATNEKLFF	TGTGCCAGCAGCCACCCGACAGCAACTAATGAAAAACTGTTTTTT
TRBV4-2	TRBJ2-1	-	once	CASSHPGAGSDEQFF	TGTGCCAGCAGCCACCCTGGAGCGGGCTCCGATGAGCAGTTCTTC
TRBV2	TRBJ2-7	-	-	CASSETGYGPYEQYF	TGTGCCAGCAGTGAAACGGGGTATGGGCCCTACGAGCAGTACTTC
TRBV19	TRBJ2-4	TRBD2	-	CASKRLAGVNIQYF	TGTGCCAGTAAGAGACTAGCGGGAGTAAACATTCAGTACTTC
TRBV4-1	TRBJ1-2	TRBD1	-	CASSRGGQGYGYTF	TGCGCCAGCAGCCGGGGGGGACAGGGGTATGGCTACACCTTC
TRBV7-2	TRBJ2-7	-	-	CASRHEQYF	TGTGCCAGCAGACACGAGCAGTACTTC
TRBV4-3	TRBJ2-1	TRBD2	-	CASSRLAGDLNEQFF	TGCGCCAGCAGCCGACTAGCGGGAGACCTAAATGAGCAGTTCTTC
TRBV29-1	TRBJ1-2	-	few	CSVNGYTF	TGCAGCGTTAATGGCTACACCTTC
TRBV7-3	TRBJ2-1	-	-	CASSLTRGPSNEQFF	TGTGCCAGCAGCTTAACGAGAGGGCCTAGCAATGAGCAGTTCTTC
TRBV9	TRBJ2-2	-	-	CASSVRTANTGELFF	TGTGCCAGCAGCGTCAGAACGGCGAACACCGGGGAGCTGTTTTTT
TRBV4-2	TRBJ2-3	TRBD2	-	CASSLVAGADTQYF	TGTGCCAGCAGCCTGGTAGCGGGAGCCGATACGCAGTATTTT
TRBV1	TRBJ1-1	-	few	CTSSQGTANTEAFF	TGCACCAGCAGCCAAGGGACAGCGAACACTGAAGCTTTCTTT
TRBV19	TRBJ1-1	TRBD1	-	CASPSPGTGNTEAFF	TGTGCCAGTCCGAGTCCCGGGACAGGGAACACTGAAGCTTTCTTT
TRBV7-2	TRBJ2-4	-	-	CASSPGVAKNIQYF	TGTGCCAGCAGCCCGGGAGTAGCCAAAAACATTCAGTACTTC
TRBV11-2	TRBJ2-1	-	-	CASRTSRSSYNEQFF	TGTGCCAGCAGAACATCACGTAGCTCCTACAATGAGCAGTTCTTC
TRBV28	TRBJ2-5	TRBD2	-	CASSTTLAEVETQYF	TGTGCCAGCAGCACCACTCTAGCGGAGGTGGAGACCCAGTACTTC
TRBV28	TRBJ2-3	TRBD1	once	CASSRGTGRTDTQYF	TGTGCCAGCAGTCGCGGGACAGGCCGAACAGATACGCAGTATTTT
TRBV30	TRBJ2-3	TRBD1	-	CAWSQGGADTQYF	TGTGCCTGGAGTCAAGGGGGCGCAGATACGCAGTATTTT
TRBV5-1	TRBJ2-5	TRBD2	-	CASSFGTRVQETQYF	TGCGCCAGCAGCTTCGGGACTAGAGTCCAAGAGACCCAGTACTTC
TRBV7-2	TRBJ2-7	TRBD1	-	CASSQGTVRTYEQYF	TGTGCCAGCAGCCAAGGGACAGTCAGAACCTACGAGCAGTACTTC
TRBV7-6	TRBJ2-7	TRBD1	-	CASSSTGGAGEQYF	TGTGCCAGCAGCTCCACAGGGGGCGCGGGAGAGCAGTACTTC
TRBV10-1	TRBJ2-1	TRBD1	-	CASSESGTGRREQFF	TGCGCCAGCAGTGAGTCGGGGACAGGGAGAAGGGAGCAGTTCTTC
TRBV5-1	TRBJ2-5	TRBD1	-	CASSLETGHETQYF	TGCGCCAGCAGCTTGGAGACAGGGCACGAGACCCAGTACTTC
TRBV9	TRBJ2-1	TRBD1	-	CASSPTGSYNEQFF	TGTGCCAGCAGCCCGACAGGGTCATACAATGAGCAGTTCTTC
TRBV11-2	TRBJ2-1	TRBD1	-	CASSSSGGGLYNEQFF	TGTGCCAGCTCTTCGTCAGGGGGCGGCCTTTACAATGAGCAGTTCTTC
TRBV7-3	TRBJ2-5	TRBD2	once	CASSPLSSGNAETQYF	TGTGCCAGCAGCCCGCTAAGTAGCGGGAATGCGGAGACCCAGTACTTC
TRBV4-1	TRBJ2-7	-	-	CASSQGQNPSAQYF	TGCGCCAGCAGCCAAGGTCAGAACCCGTCAGCGCAGTACTTC
TRBV5-4	TRBJ2-5	TRBD2	-	CASSLGLAGGQETQYF	TGTGCCAGCAGCTTGGGACTAGCGGGAGGACAAGAGACCCAGTACTTC
TRBV29-1	TRBJ1-1	TRBD1	-	CSVARTGVDTEAFF	TGCAGCGTCGCCCGGACAGGGGTTGACACTGAAGCTTTCTTT
TRBV2	TRBJ1-5	-	-	CASSVVSSNQPQHF	TGTGCCAGCAGTGTGGTCAGTAGCAATCAGCCCCAGCATTTT
TRBV5-1	TRBJ2-7	TRBD1	-	CASSLDRGVYEQYF	TGCGCCAGCAGCTTGGACAGGGGGGTCTACGAGCAGTACTTC
TRBV28	TRBJ2-7	TRBD2	-	CASSLGTSGRGSYEQYF	TGTGCCAGCAGTCTAGGGACTAGCGGGAGGGGCTCCTACGAGCAGTACTTC
TRBV28	TRBJ2-1	-	-	CASSLVQVDNEQFF	TGTGCCAGCAGTTTAGTACAGGTTGACAATGAGCAGTTCTTC
TRBV30	TRBJ2-7	TRBD1	-	CAWRPTGVTYEQYF	TGTGCCTGGAGACCGACAGGGGTCACCTACGAGCAGTACTTC
TRBV7-8	TRBJ1-3	-	once	CASSSAGEGNTIYF	TGTGCCAGCAGCTCTGCAGGGGAGGGAAACACCATATATTTT
TRBV29-1	TRBJ2-3	-	-	CSPPGTLGPTDTQYF	TGCAGCCCCCCCGGGACTCTGGGACCCACAGATACGCAGTATTTT
TRBV2	TRBJ1-3	TRBD1	-	CASSRDRGNSGNTIYF	TGTGCCAGCAGCCGGGACAGGGGAAACTCTGGAAACACCATATATTTT
TRBV2	TRBJ2-1	-	-	CASSEGTTKGNEQFF	TGTGCCAGCAGTGAAGGAACAACTAAGGGCAATGAGCAGTTCTTC
TRBV19	TRBJ1-2	TRBD1	-	CASSILRQGGGYTF	TGTGCCAGTAGTATACTTCGACAGGGTGGCGGCTACACCTTC
TRBV28	TRBJ1-1	-	-	CASRGRRYTEAFF	TGTGCCAGCAGGGGGAGACGGTACACTGAAGCTTTCTTT
TRBV12-5	TRBJ2-1	TRBD2	-	CATEGLAGGFSYNEQFF	TGTGCTACTGAGGGACTAGCGGGAGGGTTCTCCTACAATGAGCAGTTCTTC
TRBV5-1	TRBJ2-7	TRBD2	-	CASSLELAGIHEQYF	TGCGCCAGCAGCTTAGAACTAGCGGGAATCCACGAGCAGTACTTC
TRBV28	TRBJ2-7	-	-	CASRLSAPYEQYF	TGTGCCAGCAGACTTAGCGCCCCCTACGAGCAGTACTTC
TRBV10-3	TRBJ2-1	-	-	CAISGLDEQFF	TGTGCCATCAGTGGGCTCGATGAGCAGTTCTTC